These 28 T cell receptor beta chains were all obtained from the same sample, sequenced in a study of identifying expanded T cells in peripheral blood. Here immunoSEQ multiplex PCR was the method, and the copy in TCRdb shows in-frame clones only, minus some. The sample records about 91,000 clones, around 89% being singletons. Input material: blood. The receptor source for this set is a person aged 18-69 years in good health.

For this clone: The sample contains more than one DNA sequence encoding this CDR3. The V call is TRBV7-6, the J call TRBJ2-7; no clear D gene. The V gene's germline CDR1 is SGHVS and CDR2 FNYEAQ. Trimming shortened V by 7 bases and J by 3 bases, and 13 bases separated the two germline ends. The CDR3 loop spans 13 amino acids. The chain's CDR3 is CASTRDGLYEQYF. The DNA for the CDR3 is TGTGCCAGCACCAGAGACGGTCTCTACGAGCAGTACTTC.

The chain combines TRBV4-2 with TRBJ2-3; 7 nucleotides agree with TRBD2. The germline CDR1 and CDR2 sequences are LGHNA and YNFKEQ. The length of the CDR3 is 17 residues. V shed 0 bases and J 2 bases; nucleotides not matched to a gene: 8. Written as DNA, the CDR3 is TGTGCCAGCAGCCAAGAAGGGCGGGGGTCCCCCACAGATACGCAGTATTTT. It yields the protein CASSQEGRGSPTDTQYF.

The chain has TRBV5-6 and TRBJ2-5; no reliable D call. The V end was cut by 0 bases, the J end by 2 bases, with 8 bases between. Germline V lookup: CDR1 SGHDT, CDR2 YYEEEE. The CDR3 sequence is 14 residues long. The CDR3 region is CASSLGSIQETQYF. The CDR3 DNA sequence: TGTGCCAGCAGCTTGGGCTCAATACAAGAGACCCAGTACTTC.

V is TRBV6-4 and J is TRBJ1-6, with a weak D call TRBD1 (5 bases). Germline assignment: CDR1 MRHNA and CDR2 SNTAGT. V was cut by 3 bases and J by 5 bases, with 5 bases left in between. The CDR3 extends over 13 amino acids. CDR3 coding DNA: TGTGCCAGCAGTGAAGGGGATAATTCACCCCTCCACTTT. Translation gives CASSEGDNSPLHF.

The rearrangement joins TRBV10-2 to TRBJ1-2; D ambiguous. Trimming stripped 2 bases from V and 2 bases from J, with 18 bases between. The length of the CDR3 is 17 residues. In germline, CDR1 is WSHSY, CDR2 SAAADI. As DNA, the CDR3 is TGCGCCAGCAGTGAGAGCTCAGAGGGATTGGTAAACTATGGCTACACCTTC. It yields the protein CASSESSEGLVNYGYTF.

The chain carries TRBV10-2 and TRBJ2-1; 7 bases line up with TRBD2. The germline V gene has CDR1 WSHSY and CDR2 SAAADI. This CDR3 spans 14 amino acids. V was clipped by 8 bases and J by 6 bases; unmatched bases: 10. Written as DNA, the CDR3 is TGCGCCAGCTCGGACCCCGGGGAGGGCAATGAGCAGTTCTTC. Translation gives CASSDPGEGNEQFF.

The chain recombines TRBV9 with TRBJ2-7; D is undetermined. Trimming took 3 bases from V and 7 from J, leaving 20 bases between them. The CDR3 runs to 15 residues. Looked up from germline, CDR1 is SGDLS and CDR2 is YYNGEE. DNA for the CDR3: TGTGCCAGCAGCGCCTCGTGGGTCAACCTGGGAGAGCAGTACTTC. Its translation: CASSASWVNLGEQYF.

This clone was found a few times. The rearrangement joins TRBV7-2 to TRBJ1-5; D gene unclear. Between the trimmed V and J ends, which lost 0 bases and 3 bases, there was a span of 0 bases. This CDR3 region has 12 residues. Germline V gene data show CDR1 as SGHTA and CDR2 as FQGNSA. Written as DNA, the CDR3 is TGTGCCAGCAGCTTAGCCAATCAGCCCCAGCATTTT. As protein: CASSLANQPQHF.

This chain links TRBV9 with TRBJ2-2; TRBD1 agrees at 10 bases. The CDR3 is 16 amino acids. J was trimmed by 6 bases and V by 4 bases; bases with no gene match: 9. Germline V gene lookup returns CDR1 SGDLS and CDR2 YYNGEE. The CDR3 region is CASSSGGTGEAGELFF. CDR3 DNA sequence: TGTGCCAGCAGCTCCGGAGGGACAGGGGAAGCCGGGGAGCTGTTTTTT.

V and J are TRBV5-1 and TRBJ2-4; no reliable D call. The CDR3 has 14 residues. Trimming removed 0 bases from V and 5 bases from J, with 9 bases in between. The germline V gene encodes CDR1 SGHRS and CDR2 YFSETQ. The CDR3 loop is CASSLGGVQNIQYF. CDR3 DNA: TGCGCCAGCAGCTTGGGCGGAGTACAAAACATTCAGTACTTC. The full variable domain, its missing parts supplied by reference TRBV5-1 and TRBJ2-4, is KAGVTQTPRYLIKTRGQQVTLSCSPISGHRSVSWYQQTPGQGLQFLFEYFSETQRNKGNFPGRFSGRQFSNSRSEMNVSTLELGDSALYLCASSLGGVQNIQYFGAGTRLSVL.

This clone was detected a few times. The chain has TRBV28 and TRBJ1-2; perhaps TRBD1 as D (5 bases). There are 13 residues in the CDR3. Deletions cut 7 bases from V and 3 bases from J, with 12 bases between. Looked up from germline, CDR1 is MDHEN and CDR2 is SYDVKM. As DNA, the CDR3 is TGTGCCAGCATGATCGGGGGAGACTATGGCTACACCTTC. Its protein product is CASMIGGDYGYTF.

J is TRBJ2-7 and V is TRBV5-5, with a tentative D call TRBD1 (5 bases). CDR1 SGHKS and CDR2 YYEKEE come from the germline V gene (reference sequence). CDR3 length: 14 amino acids. The ends were cut back, 2 bases at V and 1 base at J, with 10 bases in the middle. The CDR3 coding sequence is TGTGCCAGCAGCTTCAGGGCAGGTTCCTACGAGCAGTACTTC. Its translation is CASSFRAGSYEQYF.

The chain links TRBV29-1 to TRBJ1-1; 7 bases match TRBD1. The germline V gene encodes CDR1 SQVTM and CDR2 ANQGSEA. V lost 0 bases to trimming and J lost 5 bases; unmatched junction nucleotides: 9. The CDR3 spans 15 residues. Written as DNA, the CDR3 is TGCAGCGTTGAAGAAAGGTCACCAGGGGGGACTGAAGCTTTCTTT. Translated, it gives CSVEERSPGGTEAFF. The full variable domain, completed using reference TRBV29-1 and TRBJ1-1, is SAVISQKPSRDICQRGTSLTIQCQVDSQVTMMFWYRQQPGQSLTLIATANQGSEATYESGFVIDKFPISRPNLTFSTLTVSNMSPEDSSIYLCSVEERSPGGTEAFFGQGTRLTVV.

This clone is categorized as medium-sized. The V and J genes are TRBV6-4 and TRBJ1-1; D unresolved. CDR3 length: 14 residues. With 2 bases removed from V and 1 base from J, the gap between germline ends came to 8 bases. Per the germline V gene, CDR1 is MRHNA and CDR2 is SNTAGT. The CDR3 loop is CASSDGQPNTEAFF. Written as DNA, the CDR3 is TGTGCCAGCAGTGACGGGCAGCCGAACACTGAAGCTTTCTTT.

The V and J genes are TRBV2 and TRBJ2-5; tentative D call: TRBD1 (5 bases). Germline values: CDR1 SNHLY, CDR2 FYNNEI. The CDR3 is 13 amino acids. V lost 6 bases, J lost 6 bases, and 14 bases lay in between. CDR3 DNA sequence: TGTGCCAGCAGGTCAGGCCTGGGGCAGACCCAGTACTTC. Residues: CASRSGLGQTQYF.

The chain carries TRBV28 and TRBJ2-3, with 8 nucleotides matching TRBD1. There are 15 residues in the CDR3. CDR1 is MDHEN, CDR2 SYDVKM, per germline. With V trimmed by 6 bases and J by 4 bases, 9 bases remained unmatched. This CDR3 is CASRVRTGFADTQYF. CDR3 nucleotides: TGTGCCAGCAGGGTAAGGACAGGGTTCGCAGATACGCAGTATTTT. The complete variable domain, with remaining parts taken from reference TRBV28 and TRBJ2-3, reads DVKVTQSSRYLVKRTGEKVFLECVQDMDHENMFWYRQDPGLGLRLIYFSYDVKMKEKGDIPEGYSVSREKKERFSLILESASTNQTSMYLCASRVRTGFADTQYFGPGTRLTVL.

V is TRBV11-2 and J is TRBJ2-6; D is uncertain. Trimming removed 8 bases from V and 2 bases from J, with 13 bases in between. There are 15 residues in the CDR3. Germline assignment: CDR1 SGHAT and CDR2 FQNNGV. CDR3 nucleotides: TGTGCCAGCGCCTCTAGACGTCCTGGGGCCAACGTCCTGACTTTC. This sequence encodes CASASRRPGANVLTF.

In this sample, this clone turned up a few times. The chain recombines TRBV19 with TRBJ2-1; no firm D call. CDR1 LNHDA and CDR2 SQIVND come from the germline V gene (reference sequence). Deletions cut 2 bases from V and 1 base from J, with 9 bases between. This CDR3 has 15 amino acids. The CDR3 loop is CASSIMEGSYNEQFF. In nucleotides, the CDR3 is TGTGCCAGTAGTATAATGGAAGGATCCTACAATGAGCAGTTCTTC.

This chain connects TRBV7-2 to TRBJ2-7; TRBD2 matches 8 bases. Looked up from germline, CDR1 is SGHTA and CDR2 is FQGNSA. The CDR3 runs to 14 residues. V was pared by 5 bases and J by 2 bases, with 5 bases of the junction left unmatched. CDR3 protein: CASSPGGRPYEQYF. The CDR3, as DNA: TGTGCCAGCAGCCCGGGGGGGCGCCCCTACGAGCAGTACTTC.

This clone has only a few counts. The chain has TRBV19 and TRBJ1-6, with 7 bases fitting TRBD1. This CDR3 comprises 16 residues. The V gene's germline CDR1 is LNHDA and CDR2 SQIVND (reference sequence). With V trimmed by 5 bases and J by 0 bases, 4 bases remained unmatched. In DNA form, the CDR3 reads TGTGCCAGTAGTCTGTGGGACAGCTCCTATAATTCACCCCTCCACTTT. This gives the protein CASSLWDSSYNSPLHF.

V is TRBV29-1 and J is TRBJ1-2, with 8 bases fitting TRBD1. CDR1 and CDR2 (germline): SQVTM, ANQGSEA. This CDR3 comprises 12 residues. V was pared by 6 bases and J by 6 bases, with 6 bases of the junction left unmatched. The CDR3 here is CSVAQDRDGYTF. The DNA of the CDR3 is TGCAGCGTGGCTCAGGACAGGGATGGCTACACCTTC.

This clone was seen once. The genes are TRBV11-2 and TRBJ2-4; maybe TRBD1 (7 bases). The CDR3 contains 14 residues. Germline V CDR1 and CDR2: SGHAT, FQNNGV. V lost 2 bases and J 7 bases, leaving 12 bases between the germline ends. CDR3: CASSLLEGANIQYF. DNA for the CDR3: TGTGCCAGCAGCTTATTGGAGGGGGCGAACATTCAGTACTTC.

The chain is built from TRBV2 and TRBJ1-1, with 7 bases aligning to TRBD1. Germline loops: CDR1 SNHLY, CDR2 FYNNEI. V dropped 7 bases and J dropped 3; count of bases not matched to a gene: 5. This CDR3 comprises 13 residues. CDR3: CASTIDRDTEAFF. In DNA, the CDR3 is TGTGCCAGCACTATTGACAGGGACACTGAAGCTTTCTTT.

CDR3 residues: CASSPPLRTVLFLNTEAFF. In DNA form, the CDR3 reads TGTGCCAGCAGTCCCCCACTTAGGACTGTACTTTTTTTGAACACTGAAGCTTTCTTT. The chain employs TRBV28 and TRBJ1-1; the D is unclear. Germline loops: CDR1 MDHEN, CDR2 SYDVKM. This CDR3 contains 19 residues. V was cut by 5 bases and J by 0 bases, with 25 bases left in between.

The gene calls are TRBV10-1 and TRBJ2-3; 7 nucleotides agree with TRBD1. Germline V lookup: CDR1 WNHNN, CDR2 SYGVQD (reference sequence). The ends lost 4 bases at V and 0 bases at J; junction bases unmatched: 4. The CDR3 extends over 15 amino acids. The CDR3 nucleotides are TGCGCCAGCAGTGGGACAGGTGTTAGCACAGATACGCAGTATTTT. Its protein is CASSGTGVSTDTQYF.

The V call is TRBV6-1, the J call TRBJ2-6; D gene ambiguous. This CDR3 has 15 amino acids. Trimming removed 2 bases from V and 1 base from J, with 6 bases in between. The germline CDR1 and CDR2 sequences are MNHNS and SASEGT. CDR3 nucleotide sequence: TGTGCCAGCAGTGAATTTGGGTCTGGGGCCAACGTCCTGACTTTC. Translation: CASSEFGSGANVLTF.

This rearrangement joins TRBV27 to TRBJ2-2; a weak D match, TRBD2 (6 bases). V was shortened by 8 bases and J by 0 bases, with 13 bases between the two germline ends. Per the germline V gene, CDR1 is MNHEY and CDR2 is SMNVEV (reference sequence). CDR3 size: 15 residues. The CDR3 loop is CASSRGSTNTGELFF. The CDR3 region has the DNA TGTGCCAGCTCTCGGGGGTCCACGAACACCGGGGAGCTGTTTTTT.

This clone was seen more than once but under ten times. This chain joins TRBV19 and TRBJ1-2; maybe TRBD1 (6 bases). CDR3 length equals 12 residues. V lost 7 bases, J lost 4 bases, and 10 bases lay in between. Germline V gene sequence: CDR1 LNHDA, CDR2 SQIVND (reference sequence). CDR3 amino acids: CASISDSYGYTF. CDR3 sequence (DNA): TGTGCCAGTATATCGGACAGCTATGGCTACACCTTC.